This T cell receptor beta chain was sequenced for a study of blood T cell repertoires in COVID-19. Study as a whole: PBMCs, B-cell-depleted T cells, or T cells were the source of the cDNA or gDNA that made up the material.

All enrollees were about 18 to 95 years old and from roughly 26 US areas. Recovered participants had two consecutive negative NP/OP PCR tests, healthcare professional clearance, or symptom resolution. Original analysis: Estimation of nucleated cell counts was performed using reference gene primer amplification. Generated by immunoSEQ multiplex PCR, the TCRdb table keeps only in-frame clones and is missing some. V, J and clone size are taken as reported in that table, and D and trimming were inferred from the DNA itself. The sample carries about 46,000 clones, approximately 90% recorded once. The CDR3 has 13 amino acids. CDR1 is MNHEY, CDR2 SVGEGT, per germline. The V gene lost 5 bases and the J gene lost 4 bases, with 12 bases spanning the gap.

This TCR was sampled from a woman in her forties or fifties who had recovered from COVID-19. The chain has TRBV6-2 or TRBV6-3 and TRBJ2-7; weak D call: TRBD2 (6 bases). Source material: PBMCs or T cells enriched from blood (not recorded which). The CDR3 nucleotides are TGTGCCAGCAGTACGGGAGAGATTTACGAGCAGTACTTC. This encodes CASSTGEIYEQYF.